The next 22 T cell receptor beta chains were all read from a single sample in a study of blood T cell repertoires in COVID-19. Clones were sequenced by immunoSEQ multiplex PCR, and TCRdb holds only the in-frame ones, with some missing. The table records hundreds of thousands of clones, around 89% of them present only once. Sequencing was done on a sample of peripheral blood. Receptors originate from a woman aged 45-59 years with COVID-19, enrolled during active disease.

V usage is TRBV4-1 and J usage is TRBJ1-2; D is ambiguous. V dropped 1 base and J dropped 0 bases, with 12 bases sitting between them. Per the germline V gene, CDR1 is MGHRA and CDR2 is YSYEKL. The length of the CDR3 is 16 residues. The CDR3 protein is CASSQAQWQANYGYTF. CDR3 nucleotides: TGCGCCAGCAGCCAAGCCCAGTGGCAGGCTAACTATGGCTACACCTTC.

A word on this clone: Additional DNA sequences in this sample encode the identical CDR3. The chain recombines TRBV11-3 with TRBJ1-1, with D uncertain. This CDR3 region has 13 residues. Trimming left V 1 base short and J 5 bases short, with 8 bases between. Per the germline V gene, CDR1 is SGHNT and CDR2 is YENEEA. Here the CDR3 DNA reads TGTGCCAGCAGCTTAGTAGCAGATACTGAAGCTTTCTTT. Its translation: CASSLVADTEAFF. The full variable domain, rest sourced from reference TRBV11-3 and TRBJ1-1, is EAGVVQSPRYKIIEKKQPVAFWCNPISGHNTLYWYLQNLGQGPELLIRYENEEAVDDSQLPKDRFSAERLKGVDSTLKIQPAELGDSAVYLCASSLVADTEAFFGQGTRLTVV.

The V call is TRBV6-5, the J call TRBJ1-6, with TRBD1 matching over 7 bases. This CDR3 contains 15 residues. Per the germline V gene, CDR1 is MNHEY and CDR2 is SVGAGI. Trimming cost V 4 bases and J 6 bases; bases outside gene matches: 6. The CDR3 reads CASSSGGRSNSPLHF. The CDR3 region has the DNA TGTGCCAGCAGTTCAGGGGGGAGGAGTAATTCACCCCTCCACTTT.

J is TRBJ2-1 and V is TRBV29-1, with TRBD2 identical over 14 bases. Germline CDR1 is SQVTM and CDR2 is ANQGSEA. There are 14 residues in the CDR3. V was pared by 8 bases and J by 10 bases, with 10 bases of the junction left unmatched. CDR3 sequence (DNA): TGCAGCATGACAGGGACTAGCGGGGGCAACGAGCAGTTCTTC. It specifies CSMTGTSGGNEQFF.

In this sample, this clone turned up once. The CDR3 sequence is CASSASGGRFEQFF. Written as DNA, the CDR3 is TGCGCCAGCAGCGCCAGCGGGGGTCGCTTTGAGCAGTTCTTC. V gene TRBV5-1 combines with J gene TRBJ2-1, with TRBD2 matching over 8 bases. The CDR3 is made up of 14 amino acids. The V and J ends lost 4 bases and 9 bases, in that order; junction bases with no gene match: 9. CDR1 is SGHRS and CDR2 is YFSETQ in the germline V gene.

The chain employs TRBV4-1 and TRBJ2-3; D remains unclear. Germline V gene lookup returns CDR1 MGHRA and CDR2 YSYEKL. Trimming shortened V by 0 bases and J by 6 bases, and 10 bases separated the two germline ends. The CDR3 runs 14 residues. The CDR3 nucleotides are TGCGCCAGCAGCCAAGATCGAAGCAGGGATACGCAGTATTTT. This encodes CASSQDRSRDTQYF.

The rearrangement links TRBV6-5 to TRBJ1-2, with 9 bases identical to TRBD1. With 4 bases clipped from V and 8 bases from J, the junction kept 5 bases outside the gene matches. The CDR3 has 13 amino acids. The germline V gene has CDR1 MNHEY and CDR2 SVGAGI. The CDR3 DNA reads TGTGCCAGCAGTTCACAGGGGGCGGGCGGCTACACCTTC. Translation gives CASSSQGAGGYTF.

The gene calls are TRBV27 and TRBJ1-4, with 10 bases matching TRBD1. The germline V gene encodes CDR1 MNHEY and CDR2 SMNVEV (reference sequence). V trimming: 5 bases; J trimming: 8 bases; junction bases outside the gene matches: 14. The CDR3 contains 17 residues. The CDR3 is CASSPRQGAVMEEKLFF. Here the CDR3 DNA reads TGTGCCAGCAGTCCCAGACAGGGGGCGGTAATGGAAGAAAAACTGTTTTTT.

This chain uses TRBV2 with TRBJ1-5; 9 bases are a match to TRBD1. The CDR3 spans 13 residues. Germline lookup yields CDR1 SNHLY and CDR2 FYNNEI. V lost 2 bases to trimming and J lost 7 bases; unmatched junction nucleotides: 0. CDR3 sequence reads: CASSETGGQPQHF. CDR3 in DNA: TGTGCCAGCAGTGAAACAGGGGGCCAGCCCCAGCATTTT.

This clone was counted once. V is TRBV7-9 and J is TRBJ1-2; tentatively, D is TRBD1 (6 bases). The V gene lost 5 bases and the J gene lost 6 bases, with 22 bases spanning the gap. This CDR3 spans 16 amino acids. In germline, CDR1 is SEHNR, CDR2 FQNEAQ (reference sequence). This CDR3 reads CASSPLGPRGANGYTF. The CDR3 region has the DNA TGTGCCAGCAGCCCCCTAGGCCCCCGGGGGGCAAATGGCTACACCTTC.

V gene TRBV6-5 combines with J gene TRBJ2-7, with unresolved D. V lost 2 bases and J lost 5, with 4 bases in between. From germline, CDR1 is MNHEY and CDR2 SVGAGI. The CDR3 has 11 amino acids. The CDR3 DNA sequence: TGTGCCAGCAGTTACCTTAACGAGCAGTACTTC. It specifies CASSYLNEQYF.

The J gene is TRBJ1-5, the V gene TRBV19, with D possibly TRBD1 on 5 matching bases. V was pared by 1 base and J by 2 bases, with 9 bases between. The CDR3 length is 15 residues. Germline V gives CDR1 LNHDA, CDR2 SQIVND (reference sequence). The CDR3 region is CASSIAGFGNQPQHF. The DNA of the CDR3 is TGTGCCAGTAGTATAGCAGGGTTCGGCAATCAGCCCCAGCATTTT.

The CDR3 sequence is CASSGVAGGHYYTGELFF. The DNA of the CDR3 is TGTGCCAGCAGTGGTGTAGCGGGGGGGCATTACTACACCGGGGAGCTGTTTTTT. This chain links TRBV6-1 with TRBJ2-2; 11 nucleotides align to TRBD2. CDR1 is MNHNS, CDR2 SASEGT, per germline. The CDR3 runs 18 residues. V lost 4 bases to trimming and J lost 3 bases; unmatched junction nucleotides: 10.

The rearrangement links TRBV7-3 to TRBJ1-1; 8 nucleotides agree with TRBD1. The CDR3 has 15 residues. CDR1 is SGHTA and CDR2 is FQGTGA in the germline V gene. The V gene end was trimmed by 5 bases and the J gene end by 2 bases; junction bases not matched to a gene: 7. The CDR3 DNA reads TGTGCCAGCAGCCTCTCAGGGGGCGCAAACACTGAAGCTTTCTTT. It yields the protein CASSLSGGANTEAFF.

V gene TRBV11-2 combines with J gene TRBJ1-2; D might be TRBD1 (5 bases). CDR3 length: 16 residues. Trimming removed 0 bases at V and 3 bases at J, with 14 bases between. Germline loops: CDR1 SGHAT, CDR2 FQNNGV. CDR3 region: CASSLDRGRSYYGYTF. In DNA, the CDR3 is TGTGCCAGCAGCTTAGATAGGGGCCGGTCCTACTATGGCTACACCTTC.

The genes are TRBV28 and TRBJ1-1, with D maybe TRBD1 (5 bases). The CDR3 covers 14 residues. V was pared by 6 bases and J by 4 bases, with 15 bases between. Germline CDR1 and CDR2: MDHEN and SYDVKM. The chain's CDR3 is CASRGGVVGTEAFF. The CDR3, as DNA: TGTGCCAGCAGGGGGGGGGTAGTTGGCACTGAAGCTTTCTTT. The full variable domain, rest sourced from reference TRBV28 and TRBJ1-1, is DVKVTQSSRYLVKRTGEKVFLECVQDMDHENMFWYRQDPGLGLRLIYFSYDVKMKEKGDIPEGYSVSREKKERFSLILESASTNQTSMYLCASRGGVVGTEAFFGQGTRLTVV.

The V gene is TRBV5-1, the J gene TRBJ2-1; 16 nucleotides agree with TRBD2. The CDR3 spans 21 residues. Germline lookup yields CDR1 SGHRS and CDR2 YFSETQ. Trimming removed 1 base from V and 9 bases from J; junction bases left unmatched: 19. The CDR3 loop is CASSLTPPGTSGGATKGEQFF. The CDR3 nucleotides read TGCGCCAGCAGCTTGACACCCCCCGGGACTAGCGGGGGGGCGACTAAGGGTGAGCAGTTCTTC.

This chain connects TRBV3-1 (or the pseudogene TRBV3-2) to TRBJ1-6; 7 positions agree with TRBD1. Germline V lookup: CDR1 LGHDT, CDR2 YNNKEL (reference sequence). The CDR3 loop spans 15 amino acids. After removal of 4 bases from V and 5 bases from J, the junction contained 5 bases not matched to a gene. CDR3 sequence reads: CASSLTGDDNSPLHF. The DNA for the CDR3 is TGTGCCAGCAGCCTAACAGGGGATGATAATTCACCCCTCCACTTT.

This chain connects TRBV28 to TRBJ1-5; no definite D call. Looked up from germline, CDR1 is MDHEN and CDR2 is SYDVKM. V was shortened by 1 base and J by 6 bases, with 4 bases between the two germline ends. The CDR3 has 12 amino acids. CDR3 in DNA: TGTGCCAGCAGTTTATATAGTCAGCCCCAGCATTTT. Amino acid sequence: CASSLYSQPQHF.

This chain joins TRBV30 and TRBJ2-7; TRBD1 is a possible D gene (5 bases). Germline loops: CDR1 GTSNPN, CDR2 SVGIG (reference sequence). This CDR3 spans 14 amino acids. V was cut by 7 bases and J by 2 bases, with 18 bases left in between. The CDR3 bases are TGTGCCTCGTCTACCCAGGGTGGTACCTACGAGCAGTACTTC. It yields the protein CASSTQGGTYEQYF.

The chain employs TRBV6-1 and TRBJ2-2; tentative D call: TRBD2 (6 bases). Germline lookup yields CDR1 MNHNS and CDR2 SASEGT. The V and J ends lost 1 base and 5 bases respectively, with 11 bases between them. This CDR3 has 15 residues. The CDR3 DNA reads as TGTGCCAGCAGTGAAGACCCGACTAGTACCGGGGAGCTGTTTTTT. Residues: CASSEDPTSTGELFF.

The genes are TRBV13 and TRBJ2-7; D ambiguous. The germline V and J ends were trimmed by 5 bases and 6 bases, with 11 bases remaining between them. Germline values: CDR1 PRHDT, CDR2 FYEKMQ (reference sequence). This CDR3 region has 12 residues. CDR3 nucleotides: TGTGCCAGCAGCCCCCTGGGCATCGAGCAGTACTTC. It yields the protein CASSPLGIEQYF.